This T cell receptor (beta chain) was obtained from a study of blood T cell repertoires in COVID-19. As for the study in general: Some COVID-19 samples were acute and others convalescent; all came from the United States, Italy and Spain. T cells, B-cell-depleted T cells, or PBMCs provided the cDNA or gDNA that served as material.

In the original workflow: Estimated nucleated cell counts came from reference gene primer amplification. Repertoires were generated with immunoSEQ multiplex PCR, while TCRdb's copy carries only in-frame clones and drops some. V, J and clone size are taken as reported in that table, and D and trimming were inferred from the DNA itself. The sample lists about 140,000 clones; roughly 80% were seen once. With 4 bases removed from V and 1 base from J, the gap between germline ends came to 4 bases. In germline, CDR1 is SQVTM, CDR2 ANQGSEA. This CDR3 is built from 11 residues. The sequenced material came from peripheral blood. This chain connects TRBV29-1 to TRBJ1-1; the D is unclear. The source of this sequence is a woman between 50 and 59 years old with active or convalescent COVID-19. The CDR3 bases are TGCAGCGTTGGCGAGAACACTGAAGCTTTCTTT. It is translated as CSVGENTEAFF.